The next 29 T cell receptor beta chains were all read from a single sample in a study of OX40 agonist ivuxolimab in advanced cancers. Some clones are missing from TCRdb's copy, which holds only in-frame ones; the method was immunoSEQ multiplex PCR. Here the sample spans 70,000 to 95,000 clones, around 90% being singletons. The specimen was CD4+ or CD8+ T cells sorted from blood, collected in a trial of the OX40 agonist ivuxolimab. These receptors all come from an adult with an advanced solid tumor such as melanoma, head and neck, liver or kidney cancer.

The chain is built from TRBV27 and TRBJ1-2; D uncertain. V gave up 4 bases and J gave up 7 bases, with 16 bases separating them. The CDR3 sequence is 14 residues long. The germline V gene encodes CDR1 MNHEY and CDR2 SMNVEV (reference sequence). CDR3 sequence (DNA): TGTGCCAGCAGTTACCTCCCGTTCGTCGCTGGCTACACCTTC. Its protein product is CASSYLPFVAGYTF.

The CDR3 nucleotides read TGTGCCAGTAGTCGAAGACTAGCGGGATACAATGAGCAGTTCTTC. Protein sequence: CASSRRLAGYNEQFF. The J gene is TRBJ2-1, the V gene TRBV19; TRBD2 matches 11 bases. V was clipped by 5 bases and J by 4 bases; unmatched bases: 4. The CDR3 consists of 15 residues. Per the germline V gene, CDR1 is LNHDA and CDR2 is SQIVND (reference sequence).

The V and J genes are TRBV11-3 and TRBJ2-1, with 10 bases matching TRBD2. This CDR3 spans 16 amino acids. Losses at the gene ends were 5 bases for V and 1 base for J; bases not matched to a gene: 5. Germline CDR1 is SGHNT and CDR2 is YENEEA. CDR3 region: CASSKTSGDSYNEQFF. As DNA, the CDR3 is TGTGCCAGCAGCAAAACTAGCGGGGATTCCTACAATGAGCAGTTCTTC.

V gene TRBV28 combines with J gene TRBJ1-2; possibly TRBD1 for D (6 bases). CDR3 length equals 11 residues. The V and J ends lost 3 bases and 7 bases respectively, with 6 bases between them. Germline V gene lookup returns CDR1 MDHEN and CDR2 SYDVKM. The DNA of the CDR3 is TGTGCCAGCAGTTTGGGGGCTGGCTACACCTTC. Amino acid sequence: CASSLGAGYTF.

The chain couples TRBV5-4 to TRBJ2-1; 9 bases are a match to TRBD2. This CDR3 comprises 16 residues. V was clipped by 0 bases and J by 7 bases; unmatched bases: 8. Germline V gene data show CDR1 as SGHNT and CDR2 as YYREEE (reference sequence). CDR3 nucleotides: TGTGCCAGCAGCTTGGAGGGTAGCGGGAGATCGAATGAGCAGTTCTTC. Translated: CASSLEGSGRSNEQFF.

The CDR3 protein is CASSIDLGGRGNQPQHF. CDR3 DNA: TGTGCCAGTAGTATAGATCTGGGGGGTAGGGGCAATCAGCCCCAGCATTTT. This chain uses TRBV19 with TRBJ1-5; possibly TRBD1 for D (5 bases). The length of the CDR3 is 17 residues. Trimming took off 0 bases at V and 2 bases at J, with 14 bases between the two ends. Germline CDR1 reads LNHDA; CDR2 reads SQIVND (reference sequence).

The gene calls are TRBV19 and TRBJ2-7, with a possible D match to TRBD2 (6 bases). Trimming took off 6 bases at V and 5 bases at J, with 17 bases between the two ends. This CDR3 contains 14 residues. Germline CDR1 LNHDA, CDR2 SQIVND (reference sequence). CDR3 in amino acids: CASSPGGGIHEQYF. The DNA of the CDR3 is TGTGCCAGTAGCCCGGGCGGCGGGATCCACGAGCAGTACTTC.

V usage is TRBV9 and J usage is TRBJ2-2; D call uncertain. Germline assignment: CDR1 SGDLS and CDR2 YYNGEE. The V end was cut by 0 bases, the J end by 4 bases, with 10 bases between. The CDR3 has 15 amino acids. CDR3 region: CASSVGVASTGELFF. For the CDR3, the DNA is TGTGCCAGCAGCGTAGGAGTTGCTAGCACCGGGGAGCTGTTTTTT.

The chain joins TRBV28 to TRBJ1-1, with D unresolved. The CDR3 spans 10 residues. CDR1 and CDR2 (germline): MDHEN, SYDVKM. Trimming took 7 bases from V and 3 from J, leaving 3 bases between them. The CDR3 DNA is TGTGCCAGCACTGACACTGAAGCTTTCTTT. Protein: CASTDTEAFF. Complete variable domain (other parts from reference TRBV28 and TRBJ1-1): DVKVTQSSRYLVKRTGEKVFLECVQDMDHENMFWYRQDPGLGLRLIYFSYDVKMKEKGDIPEGYSVSREKKERFSLILESASTNQTSMYLCASTDTEAFFGQGTRLTVV.

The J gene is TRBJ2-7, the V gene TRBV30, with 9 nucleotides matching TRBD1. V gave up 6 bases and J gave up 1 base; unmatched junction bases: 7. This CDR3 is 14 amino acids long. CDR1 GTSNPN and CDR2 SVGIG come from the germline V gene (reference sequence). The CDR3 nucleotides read TGTGCCTGCCAGCCGGGACAGGGTTCCTACGAGCAGTACTTC. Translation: CACQPGQGSYEQYF.

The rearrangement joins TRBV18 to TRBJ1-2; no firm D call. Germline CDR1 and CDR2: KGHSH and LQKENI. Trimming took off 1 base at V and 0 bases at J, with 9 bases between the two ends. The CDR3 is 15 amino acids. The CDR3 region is CASSPLPESNYGYTF. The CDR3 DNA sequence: TGTGCCAGCTCACCACTACCAGAGTCTAACTATGGCTACACCTTC.

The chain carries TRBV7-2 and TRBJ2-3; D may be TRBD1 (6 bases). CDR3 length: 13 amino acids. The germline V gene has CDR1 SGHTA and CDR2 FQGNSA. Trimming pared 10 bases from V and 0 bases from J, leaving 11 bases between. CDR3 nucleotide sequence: TGTGCCATCAGACAGGCTAGCACAGATACGCAGTATTTT. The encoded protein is CAIRQASTDTQYF. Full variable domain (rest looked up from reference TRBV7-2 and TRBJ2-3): GAGVSQSPSNKVTEKGKDVELRCDPISGHTALYWYRQSLGQGLEFLIYFQGNSAPDKSGLPSDRFSAERTGGSVSTLTIQRTQQEDSAVYLCAIRQASTDTQYFGPGTRLTVL.

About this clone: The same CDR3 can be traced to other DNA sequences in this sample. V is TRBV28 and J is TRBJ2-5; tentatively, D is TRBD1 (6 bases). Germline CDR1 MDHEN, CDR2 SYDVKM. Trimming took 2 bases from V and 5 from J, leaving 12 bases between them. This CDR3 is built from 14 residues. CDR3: CASSLIRTEETQYF. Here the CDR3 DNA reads TGTGCCAGCAGTTTAATCCGGACAGAGGAGACCCAGTACTTC.

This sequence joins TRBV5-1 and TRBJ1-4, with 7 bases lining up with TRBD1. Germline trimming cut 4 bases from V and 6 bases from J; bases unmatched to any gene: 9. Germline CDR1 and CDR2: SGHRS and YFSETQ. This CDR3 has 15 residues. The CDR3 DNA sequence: TGCGCCAGCAGCCTGGGGGGGACAGCCGATGAAAAACTGTTTTTT. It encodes CASSLGGTADEKLFF.

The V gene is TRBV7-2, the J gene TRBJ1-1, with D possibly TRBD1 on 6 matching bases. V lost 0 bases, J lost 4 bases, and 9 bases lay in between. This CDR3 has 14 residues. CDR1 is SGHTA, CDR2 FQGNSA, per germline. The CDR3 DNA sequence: TGTGCCAGCAGCTTAGCCCTAGGGGGCACTGAAGCTTTCTTT. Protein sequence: CASSLALGGTEAFF.

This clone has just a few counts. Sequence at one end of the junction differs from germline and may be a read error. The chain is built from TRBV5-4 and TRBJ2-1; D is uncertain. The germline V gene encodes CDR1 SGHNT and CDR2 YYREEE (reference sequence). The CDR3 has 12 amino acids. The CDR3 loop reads CASSLRRSEEFF. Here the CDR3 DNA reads TGTGCCAGCAGCTTGCGACGCTCTGAGGAGTTCTTC.

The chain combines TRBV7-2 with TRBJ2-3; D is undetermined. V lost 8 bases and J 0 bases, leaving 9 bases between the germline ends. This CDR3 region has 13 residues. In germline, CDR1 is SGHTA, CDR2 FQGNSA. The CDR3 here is CASWGSSTDTQYF. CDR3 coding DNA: TGTGCCAGCTGGGGTTCTAGCACAGATACGCAGTATTTT.

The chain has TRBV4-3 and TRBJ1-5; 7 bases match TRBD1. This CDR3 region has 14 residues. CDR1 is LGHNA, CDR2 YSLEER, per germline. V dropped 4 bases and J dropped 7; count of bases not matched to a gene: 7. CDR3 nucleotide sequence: TGCGCCAGCAGCCGATTCACAGGGGACCAGCCCCAGCATTTT. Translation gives CASSRFTGDQPQHF.

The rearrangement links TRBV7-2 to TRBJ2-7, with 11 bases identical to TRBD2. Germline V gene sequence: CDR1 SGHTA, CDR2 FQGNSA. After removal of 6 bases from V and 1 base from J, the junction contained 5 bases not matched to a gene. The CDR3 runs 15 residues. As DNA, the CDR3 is TGTGCCAGCAGATCTAGCGGGAGGAGGTCCTACGAGCAGTACTTC. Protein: CASRSSGRRSYEQYF.

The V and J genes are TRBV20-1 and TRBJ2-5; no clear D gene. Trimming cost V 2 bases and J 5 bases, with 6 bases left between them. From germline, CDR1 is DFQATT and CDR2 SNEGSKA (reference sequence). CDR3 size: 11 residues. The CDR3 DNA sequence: TGCAGTGCTAGACCACGGGAGACCCAGTACTTC. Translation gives CSARPRETQYF.

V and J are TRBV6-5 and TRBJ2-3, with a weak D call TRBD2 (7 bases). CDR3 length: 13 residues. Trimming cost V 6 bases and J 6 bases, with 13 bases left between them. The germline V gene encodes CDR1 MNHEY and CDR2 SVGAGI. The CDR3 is CASRRGARDTQYF. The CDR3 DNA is TGTGCCAGCAGACGGGGGGCAAGGGATACGCAGTATTTT.

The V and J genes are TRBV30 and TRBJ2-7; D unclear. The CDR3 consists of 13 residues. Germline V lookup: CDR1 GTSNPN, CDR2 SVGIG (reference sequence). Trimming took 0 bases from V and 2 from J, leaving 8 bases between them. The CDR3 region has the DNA TGTGCCTGGAGTGTACAGACCCCCTACGAGCAGTACTTC. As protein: CAWSVQTPYEQYF.

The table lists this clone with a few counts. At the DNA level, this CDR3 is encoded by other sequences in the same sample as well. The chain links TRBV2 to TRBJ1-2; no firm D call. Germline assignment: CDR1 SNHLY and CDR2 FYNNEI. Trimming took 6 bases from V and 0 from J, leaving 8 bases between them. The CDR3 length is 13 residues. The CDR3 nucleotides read TGTGCCAGCAGCGACGGAGCTAACTATGGCTACACCTTC. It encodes CASSDGANYGYTF.

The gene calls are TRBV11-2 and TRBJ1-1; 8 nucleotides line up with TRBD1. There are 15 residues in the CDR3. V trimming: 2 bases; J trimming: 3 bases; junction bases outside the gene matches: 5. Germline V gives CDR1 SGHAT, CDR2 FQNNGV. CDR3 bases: TGTGCCAGCAGCTTACTTGCAGGGGGCTACACTGAAGCTTTCTTT. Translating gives CASSLLAGGYTEAFF.

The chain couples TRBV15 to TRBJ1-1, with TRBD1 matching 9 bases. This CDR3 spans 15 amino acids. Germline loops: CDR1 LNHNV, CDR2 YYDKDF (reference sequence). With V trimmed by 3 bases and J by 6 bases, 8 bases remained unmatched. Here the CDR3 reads CATSRDRDRVAEAFF. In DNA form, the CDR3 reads TGTGCCACCAGCAGGGACCGGGACAGGGTCGCTGAAGCTTTCTTT. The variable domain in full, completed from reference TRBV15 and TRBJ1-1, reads DAMVIQNPRYQVTQFGKPVTLSCSQTLNHNVMYWYQQKSSQAPKLLFHYYDKDFNNEADTPDNFQSRRPNTSFCFLDIRSPGLGDTAMYLCATSRDRDRVAEAFFGQGTRLTVV.

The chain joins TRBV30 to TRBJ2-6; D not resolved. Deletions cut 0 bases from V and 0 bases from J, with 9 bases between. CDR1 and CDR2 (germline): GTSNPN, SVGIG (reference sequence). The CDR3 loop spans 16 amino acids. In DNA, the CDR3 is TGTGCCTGGAGTGTAAGCGTAAACTCTGGGGCCAACGTCCTGACTTTC. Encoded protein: CAWSVSVNSGANVLTF.

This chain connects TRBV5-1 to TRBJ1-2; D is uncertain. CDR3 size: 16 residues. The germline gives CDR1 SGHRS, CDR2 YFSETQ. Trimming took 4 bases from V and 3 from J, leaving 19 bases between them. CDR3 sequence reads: CASSPVRWVDDYGYTF. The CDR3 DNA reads TGCGCCAGCAGCCCTGTTAGGTGGGTCGACGACTATGGCTACACCTTC.

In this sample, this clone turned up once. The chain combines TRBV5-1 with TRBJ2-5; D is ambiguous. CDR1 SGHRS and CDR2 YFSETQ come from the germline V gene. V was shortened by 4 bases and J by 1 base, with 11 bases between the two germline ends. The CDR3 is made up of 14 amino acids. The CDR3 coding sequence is TGCGCCAGCAGCCCACGAGAAAGCCAAGAGACCCAGTACTTC. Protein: CASSPRESQETQYF.

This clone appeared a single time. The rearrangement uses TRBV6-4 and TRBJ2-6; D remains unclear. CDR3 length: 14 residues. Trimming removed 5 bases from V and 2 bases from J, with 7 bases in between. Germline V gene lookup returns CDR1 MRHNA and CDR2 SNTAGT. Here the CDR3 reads CASSRNAGANVLTF. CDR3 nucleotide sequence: TGTGCCAGCAGTCGCAACGCTGGGGCCAACGTCCTGACTTTC.